The rows below give T cell receptor beta chains drawn from one sample of a study of vaccination and CD4 T cells after COVID-19. The antigens for these receptors are not known. TCRdb processed the PCR reads anew with MiXCR; each CDR3 protein has one entry. The sample shows around 19,000 distinct CDR3 sequences, approximately 50% of them seen only once. The sequencing input was CD4+ T cells from blood, cultured in vitro. These receptors were obtained from a human donor who had recovered from COVID-19. The CDR3 runs from the conserved cysteine through the conserved F or W. Each record gives: clone size, J gene, V gene, D gene, CDR3 DNA, CDR3 protein. The D gene is left open where the match is weak. Rows give clone size only sometimes, using once, few, many, or a class for an expanded clone.

clone_size: .
j_call: TRBJ2-5
v_call: TRBV5-6
d_call: TRBD1
cdr3_nt: TGTGCCAGCAGCTTGGGGAGACAGGGTGGGGAGACCCAGTACTTC
cdr3_aa: CASSLGRQGGETQYF

clone_size: .
j_call: TRBJ1-1
v_call: TRBV7-9
d_call: .
cdr3_nt: TGTGCCAGCAGCTTAGCTCAGTCGAACACTGAAGCTTTCTTT
cdr3_aa: CASSLAQSNTEAFF

clone_size: .
j_call: TRBJ1-1
v_call: TRBV29-1
d_call: TRBD1
cdr3_nt: TGCAGCGTCGACAGGGCCGGGGGGACTGAAGCTTTCTTT
cdr3_aa: CSVDRAGGTEAFF

clone_size: .
j_call: TRBJ1-2
v_call: TRBV11-2
d_call: TRBD1
cdr3_nt: TGTGCCAGCAGTCGAGGACAGGGCTCTTATGGCTACACCTTC
cdr3_aa: CASSRGQGSYGYTF

clone_size: .
j_call: TRBJ1-2
v_call: TRBV12-3/TRBV12-4
d_call: .
cdr3_nt: TGTGCCAGCCCGCTCGGGCCCGGGCCCAACTATGGCTACACCTTC
cdr3_aa: CASPLGPGPNYGYTF

clone_size: .
j_call: TRBJ1-4
v_call: TRBV20-1
d_call: .
cdr3_nt: TGCAGTGCTAGAGCTCCGGGAAGGGAAGGTGAAAAACTGTTTTTT
cdr3_aa: CSARAPGREGEKLFF

clone_size: .
j_call: TRBJ1-1
v_call: TRBV2
d_call: TRBD1
cdr3_nt: TGTGCCAGCAGTGTCACCAGCGACAGGGCTGAAGCTTTCTTT
cdr3_aa: CASSVTSDRAEAFF

clone_size: .
j_call: TRBJ1-1
v_call: TRBV7-8
d_call: .
cdr3_nt: TGTGCCAGCAGCTTAGCCAAGATTGGGGTGGGGCACATGAACACTGAAGCTTTCTTT
cdr3_aa: CASSLAKIGVGHMNTEAFF

clone_size: .
j_call: TRBJ1-2
v_call: TRBV28
d_call: .
cdr3_nt: TGTGCCATGGGGACATCGAGGGGCTACACCTTC
cdr3_aa: CAMGTSRGYTF

clone_size: .
j_call: TRBJ1-6
v_call: TRBV27
d_call: .
cdr3_nt: TGTGCCAGCAGTTTAGAGTTGCCAGGCTTCTATAATTCACCCCTCCACTTT
cdr3_aa: CASSLELPGFYNSPLHF

clone_size: few
j_call: TRBJ1-1
v_call: TRBV2
d_call: .
cdr3_nt: TGTGCCAGCAGTGAAGAAAGGGGCACTGAAGCTTTCTTT
cdr3_aa: CASSEERGTEAFF

clone_size: .
j_call: TRBJ1-2
v_call: TRBV20-1
d_call: TRBD1
cdr3_nt: TGCAGTGCTAGAGGGGACAGTAAGTTCGGCTACACCTTC
cdr3_aa: CSARGDSKFGYTF

clone_size: once
j_call: TRBJ2-7
v_call: TRBV6-2/TRBV6-3
d_call: .
cdr3_nt: TGTGCCAGCAGTTACTCGGGACTCCTTGAGCAGTACTTC
cdr3_aa: CASSYSGLLEQYF

clone_size: .
j_call: TRBJ1-2
v_call: TRBV18
d_call: .
cdr3_nt: TGTGCCAGCTCACCAGAAATTCATGACCCCTATGGCTACACCTTC
cdr3_aa: CASSPEIHDPYGYTF

clone_size: .
j_call: TRBJ2-1
v_call: TRBV6-1
d_call: TRBD2
cdr3_nt: TGTGCCAGCAGGGAAAGCGGGGCCTACAATGAGCAGTTCTTC
cdr3_aa: CASRESGAYNEQFF

clone_size: .
j_call: TRBJ1-6
v_call: TRBV28
d_call: .
cdr3_nt: TGTGCCAGCAGTACCTTGGGGGTGGGGGATTCACCCCTCCACTTT
cdr3_aa: CASSTLGVGDSPLHF

clone_size: .
j_call: TRBJ2-7
v_call: TRBV20-1
d_call: TRBD1
cdr3_nt: TGCAGTGCTAGAGGGACAGGGAACGAGCAGTACTTC
cdr3_aa: CSARGTGNEQYF

clone_size: .
j_call: TRBJ1-2
v_call: TRBV4-3
d_call: TRBD1
cdr3_nt: TGCGCCAGCAGCCGCCATAGCTCGGGCAGGGGGTATGGCTACACCTTC
cdr3_aa: CASSRHSSGRGYGYTF

clone_size: .
j_call: TRBJ1-3
v_call: TRBV19
d_call: .
cdr3_nt: TGTGCCAGTAGTTTAAACACCATATATTTT
cdr3_aa: CASSLNTIYF

clone_size: .
j_call: TRBJ2-2
v_call: TRBV7-2
d_call: .
cdr3_nt: TGTGCCAGCAGTCCGACGAGCCCACCGAACACCGGGGAGCTGTTTTTT
cdr3_aa: CASSPTSPPNTGELFF

clone_size: .
j_call: TRBJ1-1
v_call: TRBV19
d_call: .
cdr3_nt: TGTGCCAGTAGTCCCCGGGTGGGGCGACTGAACACTGAAGCTTTCTTT
cdr3_aa: CASSPRVGRLNTEAFF

clone_size: .
j_call: TRBJ1-3
v_call: TRBV19
d_call: .
cdr3_nt: TGTGCCAGTAGTATTGGAGGTTCTGGAAACACCATATATTTT
cdr3_aa: CASSIGGSGNTIYF

clone_size: .
j_call: TRBJ1-2
v_call: TRBV5-8
d_call: TRBD1
cdr3_nt: TGTGCCAGCACCTTAGCGATAAAACAGGGGATTGACTATGGCTACACCTTC
cdr3_aa: CASTLAIKQGIDYGYTF

clone_size: .
j_call: TRBJ2-3
v_call: TRBV25-1
d_call: .
cdr3_nt: TGTGCCAGCAGTGAATCTACAGAACCAGATACGCAGTATTTT
cdr3_aa: CASSESTEPDTQYF

clone_size: .
j_call: TRBJ2-7
v_call: TRBV7-2
d_call: .
cdr3_nt: TGTGCCAGCAGCCCACCCGGGACAATTAACGAGCAGTACTTC
cdr3_aa: CASSPPGTINEQYF

clone_size: .
j_call: TRBJ2-1
v_call: TRBV11-3
d_call: .
cdr3_nt: TGTGCCAGCAGCTTAGGGGTGGTGGATCCTAATGAGCAGTTCTTC
cdr3_aa: CASSLGVVDPNEQFF

clone_size: .
j_call: TRBJ2-7
v_call: TRBV6-1
d_call: .
cdr3_nt: TGTGCCAGCAGTGAATACCGGCAGGGGGGCTCCTACGAGCAGTACTTC
cdr3_aa: CASSEYRQGGSYEQYF

clone_size: .
j_call: TRBJ2-7
v_call: TRBV20-1
d_call: .
cdr3_nt: TGCAGTGCATCCGTAGGCCGGCGGGACGAGCAGTACTTC
cdr3_aa: CSASVGRRDEQYF

clone_size: .
j_call: TRBJ1-1
v_call: TRBV19
d_call: TRBD1
cdr3_nt: TGTGCCAGTAGTACAACCGGGACAGGGACCACTGAAGCTTTCTTT
cdr3_aa: CASSTTGTGTTEAFF

clone_size: .
j_call: TRBJ2-5
v_call: TRBV10-1
d_call: TRBD1
cdr3_nt: TGCGCCAGCAGTGACGGGACAGCCCAAGAGACCCAGTACTTC
cdr3_aa: CASSDGTAQETQYF

clone_size: once
j_call: TRBJ2-7
v_call: TRBV11-3
d_call: TRBD2
cdr3_nt: TGTGCCAGCAGCTTAGAGGTCGGGGGGGACACCTCAGTCTACGAGCAGTACTTC
cdr3_aa: CASSLEVGGDTSVYEQYF

clone_size: .
j_call: TRBJ1-2
v_call: TRBV19
d_call: TRBD1
cdr3_nt: TGTGCCAGTAGTCAGGACAGGGGCCTGGGTGATGGCTACACCTTC
cdr3_aa: CASSQDRGLGDGYTF

clone_size: .
j_call: TRBJ1-2
v_call: TRBV2
d_call: .
cdr3_nt: TGTGCCAGCAGTGAAGCTATCACTGACTATGGCTACACCTTC
cdr3_aa: CASSEAITDYGYTF

clone_size: few
j_call: TRBJ1-1
v_call: TRBV7-8
d_call: .
cdr3_nt: TGTGCCAGCAGCTTAGCGTGGGGAAACACTGAAGCTTTCTTT
cdr3_aa: CASSLAWGNTEAFF

clone_size: .
j_call: TRBJ1-1
v_call: TRBV6-1
d_call: .
cdr3_nt: TGTGCCAGCAGCCTAACAGGGAACACTGAAGCTTTCTTT
cdr3_aa: CASSLTGNTEAFF

clone_size: .
j_call: TRBJ2-5
v_call: TRBV19
d_call: TRBD2
cdr3_nt: TGTGCCAGTAGTCAGACTAGCGGGGCCATCCAAGAGACCCAGTACTTC
cdr3_aa: CASSQTSGAIQETQYF

clone_size: .
j_call: TRBJ1-2
v_call: TRBV7-3
d_call: .
cdr3_nt: TGTGCCAGCAGCTTAGGGGGGGAACCGCCTGTTGGCTACACCTTC
cdr3_aa: CASSLGGEPPVGYTF

clone_size: .
j_call: TRBJ2-5
v_call: TRBV6-1
d_call: .
cdr3_nt: TGTGCCAGCAGTGCCGCAGGGACATCGGGAGAGACCCAGTACTTC
cdr3_aa: CASSAAGTSGETQYF

clone_size: .
j_call: TRBJ2-2
v_call: TRBV7-6
d_call: .
cdr3_nt: TGTGCCAGCAGCTTACTCGGGACTGCTGGCGCCGGGGAGCTGTTTTTT
cdr3_aa: CASSLLGTAGAGELFF

clone_size: .
j_call: TRBJ1-5
v_call: TRBV2
d_call: .
cdr3_nt: TGTGCCAGCAGTGAAAGGTGGGCAGGAGGACAGCCCCAGCATTTT
cdr3_aa: CASSERWAGGQPQHF

clone_size: few
j_call: TRBJ2-7
v_call: TRBV20-1
d_call: .
cdr3_nt: TGCAGTGCTAGAGCCCCGGGTGGTGGGAGACCCTACGAGCAGTACTTC
cdr3_aa: CSARAPGGGRPYEQYF

clone_size: few
j_call: TRBJ2-7
v_call: TRBV30
d_call: TRBD2
cdr3_nt: TGTGCCTGGAGCGATCAGGGACTAGTTCCCTACGAGCAGTACTTC
cdr3_aa: CAWSDQGLVPYEQYF

clone_size: few
j_call: TRBJ1-2
v_call: TRBV20-1
d_call: TRBD1
cdr3_nt: TGCAGTGCCGCAGGGGACAGGGGGCGCGGGGGCTACACCTTC
cdr3_aa: CSAAGDRGRGGYTF

clone_size: .
j_call: TRBJ1-2
v_call: TRBV6-1
d_call: .
cdr3_nt: TGTGCCAGCACCTCGGGGGGTTTCTATGGCTACACCTTC
cdr3_aa: CASTSGGFYGYTF

clone_size: few
j_call: TRBJ2-3
v_call: TRBV27
d_call: .
cdr3_nt: TGTGCCAGCAGTGGGAGAACAGGGAGGGATACGCAGTATTTT
cdr3_aa: CASSGRTGRDTQYF

clone_size: .
j_call: TRBJ2-1
v_call: TRBV20-1
d_call: .
cdr3_nt: TGCAGTGCCCCCGAAACGGTTGGCAATGAGCAGTTCTTC
cdr3_aa: CSAPETVGNEQFF

clone_size: .
j_call: TRBJ2-7
v_call: TRBV20-1
d_call: .
cdr3_nt: TGCAGTGCTAGACACACATCCCCCTACGAGCAGTACTTC
cdr3_aa: CSARHTSPYEQYF

clone_size: .
j_call: TRBJ1-5
v_call: TRBV6-5
d_call: .
cdr3_nt: TGTGCCGGCAGTTATGGGGACGTTAGCAATCAGCCCCAGCATTTT
cdr3_aa: CAGSYGDVSNQPQHF

clone_size: .
j_call: TRBJ1-3
v_call: TRBV6-1
d_call: .
cdr3_nt: TGTGCCAGCAGTGAAGTGGCGCTCTCTGGAAACACCATATATTTT
cdr3_aa: CASSEVALSGNTIYF

clone_size: few
j_call: TRBJ2-2
v_call: TRBV19
d_call: TRBD1
cdr3_nt: TGTGCCAGTAGCCGGGACAGTAACACCGGGGAGCTGTTTTTT
cdr3_aa: CASSRDSNTGELFF

clone_size: .
j_call: TRBJ1-2
v_call: TRBV7-8
d_call: TRBD1
cdr3_nt: TGTGCCAGCAGCTTGGACAGGTCGGAGTATGGCTACACCTTC
cdr3_aa: CASSLDRSEYGYTF

clone_size: .
j_call: TRBJ2-3
v_call: TRBV6-1
d_call: .
cdr3_nt: TGTGCCAGCAGATGGACAGAGAGCACAGATACGCAGTATTTT
cdr3_aa: CASRWTESTDTQYF

clone_size: .
j_call: TRBJ2-2
v_call: TRBV15
d_call: .
cdr3_nt: TGTGCCACCAGCACCTTCACCGGGGAGCTGTTTTTT
cdr3_aa: CATSTFTGELFF